These 20 T cell receptor beta chains share one sample of origin, sequenced in a study of beta chain features in type 1 diabetes (dated by TCRdb to the late 2010s). Paper-wide results and their limitations: Type 1 diabetes patients showed a moderate but significant shortening of TCRB CDR3 length in all four CD4+ subsets.

Library method: the immunoSEQ multiplex PCR assay. The entire isolated RNA was reverse transcribed using the High Capacity cDNA Reverse Transcription Kit, and thus expressed TCRB transcripts were sequenced. This is the immuneACCESS table as TCRdb keeps it, with only in-frame sequences that have V and J called. A part of the clones is gone; compared with another copy, unresolved V genes explain less than half, and the rest is unexplained. A total of around 26,000 clones appear in this sample, about 63% of them only once. Roughly 1.2% of the sample belongs to the ten largest clones. These receptors are not linked to any known antigen. Sequencing was carried out using stem cell memory CD4+ T cells from blood. The sample's cell subset or site label is to be understood as: stem cell-like memory CD4+ T cells. These receptor sequences come from a middle-aged woman with type 1 diabetes.

The J gene is TRBJ2-3, the V gene TRBV7-9, with a tentative D call TRBD1 (5 bases). V dropped 8 bases and J dropped 0 bases, with 12 bases sitting between them. The CDR3 is 14 amino acids. From germline, CDR1 is SEHNR and CDR2 FQNEAQ (reference sequence). CDR3 nucleotide sequence: TGTGCCAGCGGAACGGACACTAGCACAGATACGCAGTATTTT. Translation: CASGTDTSTDTQYF.

The gene calls are TRBV7-6 and TRBJ1-5; 8 nucleotides agree with TRBD1. Germline V CDR1 and CDR2: SGHVS, FNYEAQ. J lost 4 bases, V lost 3 bases, and 5 bases had no gene match. CDR3 length: 15 amino acids. The CDR3 nucleotides are TGTGCCAGCAGCTTGACAGGGGCCCCGAATCAGCCCCAGCATTTT. The encoded protein is CASSLTGAPNQPQHF.

The V and J genes are TRBV5-6 and TRBJ1-3; the D is unclear. Germline values: CDR1 SGHDT, CDR2 YYEEEE. The CDR3 is made up of 16 amino acids. V lost 1 base to trimming and J lost 0 bases, with 11 bases between them. CDR3 amino acids: CASSLTQLYSGNTIYF. CDR3 in DNA: TGTGCCAGCAGCTTGACACAGTTATACTCTGGAAACACCATATATTTT.

The genes are TRBV7-2 and TRBJ1-1; D is ambiguous. The length of the CDR3 is 13 residues. With 1 base removed from V and 3 bases from J, the gap between germline ends came to 6 bases. CDR1 is SGHTA and CDR2 is FQGNSA in the germline V gene. The CDR3 sequence: CASSLESDTEAFF. The DNA for the CDR3 is TGTGCCAGCAGCTTAGAGAGTGACACTGAAGCTTTCTTT.

J is TRBJ1-1 and V is TRBV7-3; a weak D match, TRBD1 (6 bases). Trimming pared 5 bases from V and 3 bases from J, leaving 13 bases between. This CDR3 spans 14 amino acids. Germline V gene sequence: CDR1 SGHTA, CDR2 FQGTGA. CDR3 in amino acids: CASSPQGRDTEAFF. In nucleotides, the CDR3 is TGTGCCAGCAGCCCCCAGGGGAGGGACACTGAAGCTTTCTTT.

This clone was observed a few times. The genes are TRBV7-2 and TRBJ2-1; D remains ambiguous. The CDR3 has 13 residues. From germline, CDR1 is SGHTA and CDR2 FQGNSA. The V gene lost 1 base and the J gene lost 10 bases, with 11 bases spanning the gap. Here the CDR3 DNA reads TGTGCCAGCAGCTTAGATAGTGCCTGGGAGCAGTTCTTC. It is translated as CASSLDSAWEQFF.

The chain carries TRBV18 and TRBJ2-5; no reliable D call. There are 14 residues in the CDR3. With 0 bases removed from V and 1 base from J, the gap between germline ends came to 6 bases. Germline V gives CDR1 KGHSH, CDR2 LQKENI. The CDR3 DNA sequence: TGTGCCAGCTCACCACCGGCCTTCCAAGAGACCCAGTACTTC. This codes for CASSPPAFQETQYF.

This clone was counted between two and nine times. This chain uses TRBV5-1 with TRBJ2-3; tentatively, D is TRBD1 (6 bases). Trimming left V 1 base short and J 4 bases short, with 13 bases between. Germline V gene sequence: CDR1 SGHRS, CDR2 YFSETQ. This CDR3 is built from 15 residues. The chain's CDR3 is CASSLPQGLADTQYF. CDR3 in DNA: TGCGCCAGCAGCTTGCCACAGGGCCTCGCAGATACGCAGTATTTT.

The rearrangement uses TRBV5-5 and TRBJ1-1; D is perhaps TRBD1 (6 bases). This CDR3 spans 15 amino acids. V was pared by 0 bases and J by 2 bases, with 11 bases between. The germline CDR1 and CDR2 sequences are SGHKS and YYEKEE (reference sequence). In nucleotides, the CDR3 is TGTGCCAGCAGCTTGGCGGCAGGGGCCAACACTGAAGCTTTCTTT. Translation gives CASSLAAGANTEAFF.

The chain links TRBV5-1 to TRBJ2-1; possible D gene TRBD1, 5 bases. This CDR3 has 13 residues. V lost 0 bases to trimming and J lost 4 bases, with 5 bases between them. Germline V gene sequence: CDR1 SGHRS, CDR2 YFSETQ. This CDR3 is CASSLGQYNEQFF. As DNA, the CDR3 is TGCGCCAGCAGCTTGGGACAGTACAATGAGCAGTTCTTC.

This clone has just one count. The gene calls are TRBV7-8 and TRBJ2-1, with TRBD1 identical over 11 bases. CDR1 SGHVS and CDR2 FQNEAQ come from the germline V gene. V gave up 10 bases and J gave up 7 bases; unmatched junction bases: 3. CDR3 length equals 12 residues. CDR3 coding DNA: TGTGCCACCGGACAGGGGGCAAATGAGCAGTTCTTC. Residues: CATGQGANEQFF.

This clone has just a few counts. The chain links TRBV5-1 to TRBJ2-1, with D perhaps TRBD1 (6 bases). The germline gives CDR1 SGHRS, CDR2 YFSETQ. CDR3 length: 13 amino acids. V lost 4 bases to trimming and J lost 4 bases, with 9 bases between them. CDR3 amino acids: CASSPDSYNEQFF. The CDR3 bases are TGCGCCAGCAGCCCGGACAGTTACAATGAGCAGTTCTTC. Filled out from reference TRBV5-1 and TRBJ2-1, the complete variable domain reads KAGVTQTPRYLIKTRGQQVTLSCSPISGHRSVSWYQQTPGQGLQFLFEYFSETQRNKGNFPGRFSGRQFSNSRSEMNVSTLELGDSALYLCASSPDSYNEQFFGPGTRLTVL.

The rearrangement links TRBV27 to TRBJ1-4; 7 nucleotides match TRBD1. The CDR3 totals 15 residues. Germline CDR1 reads MNHEY; CDR2 reads SMNVEV (reference sequence). J gave up 6 bases and V 1 base, and 5 bases lay outside the gene matches. As DNA, the CDR3 is TGTGCCAGCAGTTTATACAGGGGTGTGGATGAAAAACTGTTTTTT. It codes for CASSLYRGVDEKLFF.

The genes are TRBV29-1 and TRBJ2-3; TRBD2 might be the D (5 bases). The ends were cut back, 6 bases at V and 8 bases at J, with 15 bases in the middle. Germline V gene data show CDR1 as SQVTM and CDR2 as ANQGSEA. The CDR3 totals 12 residues. CDR3 nucleotides: TGCAGCGTGGGCCCTGAAGAGGGTACGCAGTATTTT. Amino acid sequence: CSVGPEEGTQYF.

The chain employs TRBV6-1 and TRBJ1-4; D may be TRBD1 (6 bases). The CDR3 contains 14 residues. Germline V CDR1 and CDR2: MNHNS, SASEGT. Between the trimmed V and J ends, which lost 4 bases and 7 bases, there was a span of 13 bases. In DNA, the CDR3 is TGTGCCAGCAGTGGGGGGGGGCCTGGTGAAAAACTGTTTTTT. Translation gives CASSGGGPGEKLFF.

This chain joins TRBV7-3 and TRBJ2-3; TRBD2 matches 8 bases. Germline-derived CDR1 and CDR2 are SGHTA and FQGTGA. The CDR3 extends over 16 amino acids. The V and J ends lost 3 bases and 1 base, in that order; junction bases with no gene match: 6. The CDR3 sequence is CASSLTGGVGTDTQYF. Here the CDR3 DNA reads TGTGCCAGCAGCTTGACGGGAGGGGTGGGCACAGATACGCAGTATTTT. Full variable domain (missing parts from reference TRBV7-3 and TRBJ2-3): GAGVSQTPSNKVTEKGKYVELRCDPISGHTALYWYRQSLGQGPEFLIYFQGTGAADDSGLPNDRFFAVRPEGSVSTLKIQRTERGDSAVYLCASSLTGGVGTDTQYFGPGTRLTVL.

The CDR3 nucleotides are TGCGCCAGCAGTTACGACGGAGATAGCAATCAGCCCCAGCATTTT. It translates to CASSYDGDSNQPQHF. V is TRBV5-1 and J is TRBJ1-5; D uncertain. Per germline, CDR1 SGHRS and CDR2 YFSETQ. The CDR3 length is 15 residues. Trimming cost V 5 bases and J 0 bases, with 12 bases left between them.

This clone was detected only a few times. This sample includes further DNA sequences coding for the same CDR3. The chain has TRBV5-1 and TRBJ1-1; no firm D call. V lost 3 bases and J lost 3, with 3 bases in between. CDR1 and CDR2 from the germline V gene are SGHRS and YFSETQ. The CDR3 is 11 residues long. CDR3 in amino acids: CASSSDTEAFF. CDR3 nucleotides: TGCGCCAGCAGCTCGGACACTGAAGCTTTCTTT.

This chain connects TRBV7-2 to TRBJ2-3; a possible D gene is TRBD1 (5 bases). Trimming took off 9 bases at V and 0 bases at J, with 16 bases between the two ends. Germline values: CDR1 SGHTA, CDR2 FQGNSA. This CDR3 spans 15 amino acids. DNA of the CDR3: TGTGCCAGTGAGTTGACAGCATTTAGCACAGATACGCAGTATTTT. This codes for CASELTAFSTDTQYF.

The rearrangement links TRBV7-8 to TRBJ2-7; 7 bases are a match to TRBD1. After removal of 7 bases from V and 5 bases from J, the junction contained 14 bases not matched to a gene. This CDR3 has 15 amino acids. Looked up from germline, CDR1 is SGHVS and CDR2 is FQNEAQ. The CDR3 sequence is CASTPNRGPQDEQYF. The DNA of the CDR3 is TGTGCCAGCACCCCTAACAGGGGCCCTCAGGACGAGCAGTACTTC. The full variable domain, in which reference TRBV7-8 and TRBJ2-7 provide the parts outside the CDR3, is GAGVSQSPRYKVAKRGQDVALRCDPISGHVSLFWYQQALGQGPEFLTYFQNEAQLDKSGLPSDRFFAERPEGSVSTLKIQRTQQEDSAVYLCASTPNRGPQDEQYFGPGTRLTVT.